Shown below are 21 T cell receptor beta chains from a single sample sequenced in a study of T cells in Graves' hyperthyroidism and ophthalmopathy. RNA transcripts were the template for amplifying TCR beta CDR3 regions. TCR CDR3 underwent first-round RT-PCR with the HTBI primer set. TCRdb re-called the multiplex PCR reads with MiXCR, one entry per CDR3 protein. The sample yields 350,000 or so distinct CDR3 sequences, under 25% seen once. Sequenced sample: blood. These receptors all stem from a woman in her fifties or sixties with Graves' hyperthyroidism.

This clonotype has ten or more counts. J is TRBJ2-1 and V is TRBV6-1; no clear D. Trimming removed 1 base from V and 8 bases from J, with 15 bases in between. From germline, CDR1 is MNHNS and CDR2 SASEGT. The CDR3 consists of 15 residues. Written as DNA, the CDR3 is TGTGCCAGCAGTGAAGGATCCACGGGCGGATATGAGCAGTTCTTC. It codes for CASSEGSTGGYEQFF.

The V call is TRBV20-1, the J call TRBJ2-3; 12 bases match TRBD2. The V gene end was trimmed by 6 bases and the J gene end by 8 bases; junction bases not matched to a gene: 9. Per germline, CDR1 DFQATT and CDR2 SNEGSKA (reference sequence). The CDR3 sequence is 14 residues long. CDR3 sequence reads: CSASRLAGEGTQYF. CDR3 sequence (DNA): TGCAGTGCCTCCCGACTAGCGGGAGAGGGTACGCAGTATTTT.

Remarks on this clonotype: A junction boundary mismatches the germline segment, possibly from a read error. This chain joins TRBV6-4 and TRBJ2-1, with D hard to call. The length of the CDR3 is 14 residues. Germline V gene lookup returns CDR1 MRHNA and CDR2 SNTAGT. CDR3 coding DNA: TGTGCCAGCAGTTACTCGATCCAGTTCGGAGAGCAGTTCTTC. Its translation: CASSYSIQFGEQFF.

The rearrangement uses TRBV6-1 and TRBJ1-5; possible D gene TRBD1, 5 bases. V shed 7 bases and J shed 1 base, with 17 bases lying between them. The CDR3 contains 16 residues. Germline CDR1 is MNHNS and CDR2 is SASEGT. The CDR3 spells CASISQGFGSNQPQHF. The CDR3 DNA follows: TGTGCCAGCATAAGTCAGGGCTTTGGAAGCAATCAGCCCCAGCATTTT.

The chain joins TRBV5-1 to TRBJ2-1, with D perhaps matching TRBD1 (5 bases). The germline CDR1 and CDR2 sequences are SGHRS and YFSETQ. V lost 4 bases and J lost 0, with 14 bases in between. The CDR3 is 16 residues long. CDR3 region: CASSPGATASYNEQFF. CDR3 nucleotide sequence: TGCGCCAGCAGCCCTGGGGCGACAGCCTCCTACAATGAGCAGTTCTTC.

Comments on this clonotype: A much more abundant neighbour one base away suggests this may be a read error. The V call is TRBV6-5, the J call TRBJ1-1; D ambiguous. Trimming removed 2 bases from V and 6 bases from J, with 7 bases in between. Germline V CDR1 and CDR2: MNHEY, SVGAGI. CDR3 length: 12 residues. The DNA of the CDR3 is TGTGCCAGCAGTTACCGAGCGTCTGAAGCTTTCTTT. Its translation: CASSYRASEAFF.

This clonotype was detected only a few times. This rearrangement joins TRBV7-8 to TRBJ2-3; 7 positions agree with TRBD2. The CDR3 runs to 18 residues. Per germline, CDR1 SGHVS and CDR2 FQNEAQ. The V segment lost 4 bases and the J segment 0 bases; nucleotides outside the gene matches: 13. The DNA for the CDR3 is TGTGCCAGCAGCTGCACCTTACGGCGGGGGACTAGCACAGATACGCAGTATTTT. Its translation is CASSCTLRRGTSTDTQYF.

Ten or more counts support this clonotype. V gene TRBV6-5 combines with J gene TRBJ1-6; D remains unclear. There are 13 residues in the CDR3. In germline, CDR1 is MNHEY, CDR2 SVGAGI. V was clipped by 1 base and J by 10 bases, with 8 bases between them. The CDR3 region is CASSYFLQSPLHF. The CDR3 coding sequence is TGTGCCAGCAGTTACTTCCTCCAATCACCCCTCCACTTT.

At least ten counts were recorded for this clonotype. The chain couples TRBV6-1 to TRBJ2-2, with no clear D. CDR1 and CDR2 (germline): MNHNS, SASEGT. Trimming pared 8 bases from V and 8 bases from J, leaving 6 bases between. This CDR3 region has 10 residues. The DNA of the CDR3 is TGTGCCAGCGAGGAGGGGGAGCTGTTTTTT. Its protein is CASEEGELFF.

This clonotype was counted many times. The chain couples TRBV7-3 to TRBJ1-1, with D possibly TRBD1 on 5 matching bases. Trimming stripped 5 bases from V and 5 bases from J, with 24 bases between. The CDR3 has 17 residues. The germline gives CDR1 SGHTA, CDR2 FQGTGA. CDR3 nucleotide sequence: TGTGCCAGCAGCCTCGGACACGCGACTGCTCATCGGACTGAAGCTTTCTTT. Protein product: CASSLGHATAHRTEAFF.

This clonotype turned up a few times. The chain recombines TRBV7-9 with TRBJ2-1; the match to TRBD2 covers 7 bases. The CDR3 runs 15 residues. V shed 4 bases and J 7 bases; nucleotides not matched to a gene: 10. Germline V gene sequence: CDR1 SEHNR, CDR2 FQNEAQ (reference sequence). The CDR3 is CASSSWAGGGNEQFF. The CDR3 nucleotides read TGTGCCAGCAGCTCCTGGGCTGGCGGGGGAAATGAGCAGTTCTTC.

This chain uses TRBV5-1 with TRBJ1-1; no firm D call. The V and J ends lost 0 bases and 0 bases respectively, with 9 bases between them. The CDR3 has 15 amino acids. Germline values: CDR1 SGHRS, CDR2 YFSETQ. The CDR3 DNA reads as TGCGCCAGCAGCTTGGAGCGGAACGTGAACACTGAAGCTTTCTTT. Translation gives CASSLERNVNTEAFF.

The chain links TRBV6-1 to TRBJ2-3, with TRBD2 matching 10 bases. Germline-derived CDR1 and CDR2 are MNHNS and SASEGT. V shed 7 bases, J shed 11 bases, and the junction held 9 bases outside the gene matches. The CDR3 totals 13 residues. CDR3 DNA: TGTGCCAGCAACAGCGGGAGGGCCTATGAGCAGTATTTT. Residues: CASNSGRAYEQYF.

This clonotype occurred many times. The V call is TRBV27, the J call TRBJ2-1, with TRBD2 identical over 8 bases. CDR3 length: 17 residues. V shed 2 bases, J shed 4 bases, and the junction held 10 bases outside the gene matches. The germline gives CDR1 MNHEY, CDR2 SMNVEV (reference sequence). CDR3 amino acids: CASSLGGRAGVYNEQFF. The CDR3 DNA sequence: TGTGCCAGCAGTTTAGGTGGAAGAGCGGGAGTGTACAATGAGCAGTTCTTC.

In its sample, this clonotype was seen many times. This chain links TRBV7-2 with TRBJ2-6; D might be TRBD1 (5 bases). Germline values: CDR1 SGHTA, CDR2 FQGNSA. Trimming shortened V by 2 bases and J by 5 bases, and 13 bases separated the two germline ends. The CDR3 is 16 amino acids. The DNA of the CDR3 is TGTGCCAGCAGCTTATACACAGGCCGACGGGCCAACGTCCTGACTTTC. Protein sequence: CASSLYTGRRANVLTF.

As concerns this clonotype: A much larger clone lies one base from this, so it may be a read error. This chain uses TRBV6-1 with TRBJ2-7, with 7 bases matching TRBD2. The germline gives CDR1 MNHNS, CDR2 SASEGT. CDR3 length equals 16 residues. CDR3 in DNA: TGTGCCAGCAGTCGGTATGGAGCGGGGCTCTCCCACGAGCAGTACTTC. As protein: CASSRYGAGLSHEQYF.

The table lists this clonotype with a few counts. V and J are TRBV5-1 and TRBJ1-2; D is uncertain. The CDR3 runs to 13 residues. CDR1 is SGHRS, CDR2 YFSETQ, per germline. With 4 bases removed from V and 3 bases from J, the gap between germline ends came to 10 bases. CDR3 sequence (DNA): TGCGCCAGCAGCACGTCAGTGGACTATGGCTACACCTTC. The encoded protein is CASSTSVDYGYTF.

This clonotype was counted at least ten times. The chain uses TRBV10-3 and TRBJ2-5, with D unclear. Germline CDR1 is ENHRY and CDR2 is SYGVKD. Trimming cost V 6 bases and J 0 bases, with 8 bases left between them. CDR3 length: 13 residues. CDR3 nucleotide sequence: TGTGCCATCAGGCGGCAGTACCAAGAGACCCAGTACTTC. This gives the protein CAIRRQYQETQYF.

The sample holds one count of this clonotype. The chain is built from TRBV5-1 and TRBJ2-1; 13 bases match TRBD2. The CDR3 extends over 16 amino acids. The germline V gene has CDR1 SGHRS and CDR2 YFSETQ. Trimming removed 4 bases from V and 5 bases from J; junction bases left unmatched: 6. The CDR3 DNA follows: TGCGCCAGCAGCGCCTGGACTAGCGGGAGACACAATGAGCAGTTCTTC. This codes for CASSAWTSGRHNEQFF.

The rearrangement uses TRBV19 and TRBJ2-1; 15 bases align to TRBD2. Germline CDR1 is LNHDA and CDR2 is SQIVND (reference sequence). Trimming cost V 6 bases and J 0 bases; bases outside gene matches: 9. The CDR3 is 19 residues long. CDR3: CASSTPGTSGRSSYNEQFF. The CDR3 bases are TGTGCCAGTAGCACCCCCGGGACTAGCGGGAGGAGCTCCTACAATGAGCAGTTCTTC. Using reference TRBV19 and TRBJ2-1 for the parts outside the CDR3, the full variable domain is DGGITQSPKYLFRKEGQNVTLSCEQNLNHDAMYWYRQDPGQGLRLIYYSQIVNDFQKGDIAEGYSVSREKKESFPLTVTSAQKNPTAFYLCASSTPGTSGRSSYNEQFFGPGTRLTVL.

The genes are TRBV15 and TRBJ2-2; 14 bases match TRBD2. Germline loops: CDR1 LNHNV, CDR2 YYDKDF (reference sequence). V shed 8 bases and J 7 bases; nucleotides not matched to a gene: 9. This CDR3 is 16 amino acids long. The CDR3 sequence: CATSQTSGREIGELFF. The CDR3 DNA reads as TGTGCCACCTCCCAGACTAGCGGGAGGGAAATCGGGGAGCTGTTTTTT.